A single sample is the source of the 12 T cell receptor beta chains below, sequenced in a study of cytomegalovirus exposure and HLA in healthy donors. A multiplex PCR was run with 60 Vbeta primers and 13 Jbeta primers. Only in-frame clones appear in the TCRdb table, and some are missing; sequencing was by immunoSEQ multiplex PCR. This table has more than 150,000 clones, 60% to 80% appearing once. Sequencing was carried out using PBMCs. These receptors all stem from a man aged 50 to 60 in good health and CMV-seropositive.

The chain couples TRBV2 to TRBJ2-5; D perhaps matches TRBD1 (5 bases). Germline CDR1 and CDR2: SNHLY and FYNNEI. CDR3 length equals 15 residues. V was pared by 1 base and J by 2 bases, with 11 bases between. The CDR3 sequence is CASSEVTNRQETQYF. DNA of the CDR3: TGTGCCAGCAGTGAAGTCACTAACAGGCAAGAGACCCAGTACTTC.

The CDR3 spells CAVGRAGSYYGYTF. CDR3 coding DNA: TGTGCCGTGGGGAGGGCCGGAAGCTACTATGGCTACACCTTC. V and J are TRBV19 and TRBJ1-2; unclear D gene. Per the germline V gene, CDR1 is LNHDA and CDR2 is SQIVND (reference sequence). The V gene lost 11 bases and the J gene lost 3 bases, with 19 bases spanning the gap. CDR3 length: 14 residues. The full variable domain, completed using reference TRBV19 and TRBJ1-2, is DGGITQSPKYLFRKEGQNVTLSCEQNLNHDAMYWYRQDPGQGLRLIYYSQIVNDFQKGDIAEGYSVSREKKESFPLTVTSAQKNPTAFYLCAVGRAGSYYGYTFGSGTRLTVV.

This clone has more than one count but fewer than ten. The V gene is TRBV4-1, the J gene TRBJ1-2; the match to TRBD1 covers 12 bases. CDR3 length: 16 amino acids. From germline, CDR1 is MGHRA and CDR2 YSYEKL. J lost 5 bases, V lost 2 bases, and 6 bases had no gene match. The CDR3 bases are TGCGCCAGCAGCCAATCTTTGGGACAGGGGGCATATGGCTACACCTTC. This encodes CASSQSLGQGAYGYTF.

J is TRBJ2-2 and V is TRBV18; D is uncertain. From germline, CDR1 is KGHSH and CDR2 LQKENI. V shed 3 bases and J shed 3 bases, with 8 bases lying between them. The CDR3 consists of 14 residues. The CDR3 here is CASSPSQHTGELFF. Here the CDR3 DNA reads TGTGCCAGCTCACCTTCACAACACACCGGGGAGCTGTTTTTT.

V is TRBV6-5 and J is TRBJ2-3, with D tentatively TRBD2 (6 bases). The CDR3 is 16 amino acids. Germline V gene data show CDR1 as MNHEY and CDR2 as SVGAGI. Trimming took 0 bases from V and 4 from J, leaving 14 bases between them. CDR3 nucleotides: TGTGCCAGCAGTTACTCTTCTAGGGGAGGAGCAGATACGCAGTATTTT. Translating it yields CASSYSSRGGADTQYF.

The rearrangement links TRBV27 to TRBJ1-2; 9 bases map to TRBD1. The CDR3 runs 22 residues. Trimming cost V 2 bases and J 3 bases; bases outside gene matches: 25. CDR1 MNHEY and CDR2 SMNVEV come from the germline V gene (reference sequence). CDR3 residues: CASSLIPPEGAPGTGWDYGYTF. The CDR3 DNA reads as TGTGCCAGCAGTTTAATTCCTCCGGAGGGCGCCCCCGGGACAGGGTGGGACTATGGCTACACCTTC.

CDR3 bases: TGTGCCAGCAGCCTCCCAGGGGTCGGATACGAGCAGTACTTC. Translating gives CASSLPGVGYEQYF. V is TRBV13 and J is TRBJ2-7, with a weak D call TRBD1 (6 bases). Germline CDR1 PRHDT, CDR2 FYEKMQ (reference sequence). V lost 5 bases to trimming and J lost 4 bases, with 15 bases between them. The CDR3 sequence is 14 residues long.

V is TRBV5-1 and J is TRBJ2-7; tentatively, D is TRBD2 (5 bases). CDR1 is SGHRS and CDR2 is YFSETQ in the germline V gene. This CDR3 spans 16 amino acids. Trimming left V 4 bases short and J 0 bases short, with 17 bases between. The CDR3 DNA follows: TGCGCCAGCAGCCCGTCCCGGGGAGCAAGCTCCTACGAGCAGTACTTC. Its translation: CASSPSRGASSYEQYF.

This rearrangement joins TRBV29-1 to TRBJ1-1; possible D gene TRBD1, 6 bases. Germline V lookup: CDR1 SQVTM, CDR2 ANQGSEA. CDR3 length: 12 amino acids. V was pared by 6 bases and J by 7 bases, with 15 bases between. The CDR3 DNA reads TGCAGCGTCCTTAGACAGGCGGGTGAAGCTTTCTTT. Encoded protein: CSVLRQAGEAFF.

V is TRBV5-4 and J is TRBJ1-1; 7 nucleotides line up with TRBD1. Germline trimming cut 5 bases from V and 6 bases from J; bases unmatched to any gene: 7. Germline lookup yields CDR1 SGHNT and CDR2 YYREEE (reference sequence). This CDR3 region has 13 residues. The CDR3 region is CASSEQGSPEAFF. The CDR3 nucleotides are TGTGCCAGCAGTGAACAGGGGTCCCCTGAAGCTTTCTTT. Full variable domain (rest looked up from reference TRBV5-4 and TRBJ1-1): ETGVTQSPTHLIKTRGQQVTLRCSSQSGHNTVSWYQQALGQGPQFIFQYYREEENGRGNFPPRFSGLQFPNYSSELNVNALELDDSALYLCASSEQGSPEAFFGQGTRLTVV.

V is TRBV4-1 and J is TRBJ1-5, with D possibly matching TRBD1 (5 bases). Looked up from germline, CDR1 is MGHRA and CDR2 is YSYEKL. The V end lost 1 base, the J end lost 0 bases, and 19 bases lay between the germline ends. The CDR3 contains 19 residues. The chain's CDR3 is CASSQGLRGPLDSNQPQHF. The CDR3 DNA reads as TGCGCCAGCAGCCAAGGATTAAGGGGCCCGCTTGATAGCAATCAGCCCCAGCATTTT.

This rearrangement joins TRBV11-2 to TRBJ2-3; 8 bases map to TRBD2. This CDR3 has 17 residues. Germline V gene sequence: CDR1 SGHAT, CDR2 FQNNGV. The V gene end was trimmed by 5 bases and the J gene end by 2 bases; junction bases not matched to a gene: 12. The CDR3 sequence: CASSPGGSGGYTDTQYF. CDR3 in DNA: TGTGCCAGCAGCCCCGGGGGGAGCGGGGGATACACAGATACGCAGTATTTT.